This TCR beta chain was obtained from a study of blood T cell repertoires in COVID-19. Turning to the study itself: In each case, the material was cDNA or gDNA derived from T cells, B-cell-depleted T cells, or PBMCs.

This clone has only one observation. As handled by the study authors: Quantification of nucleated cells was approximated via reference gene primer amplification. Here immunoSEQ multiplex PCR was the method, and the copy in TCRdb shows in-frame clones only, minus some. V and J calls and clone size come straight from that table; D and trimming were deduced from the DNA. The sample has 380,000 or so clones; approximately 87% are singletons. The CDR3 covers 14 residues. Germline CDR1 and CDR2: MNHEY and SVGAGI. The V end lost 8 bases, the J end lost 2 bases, and 15 bases lay between the germline ends. The chain carries TRBV6-5 and TRBJ1-1; maybe TRBD1 (6 bases). The sequence came from a woman aged 30 to 39 with acute COVID-19. Sequenced sample: PBMCs or T cells enriched from blood (not recorded which). CDR3 sequence reads: CASATGMGNTEAFF. The CDR3 DNA reads TGTGCCAGCGCTACAGGGATGGGAAACACTGAAGCTTTCTTT.